This T cell receptor (beta chain) was profiled in a study of shared clonotypes between healthy human individuals. The overall study: The people who gave samples were a couple of women and a few men aged 18 to 49. Overall study findings and caveats: Genetic and exposure-history diversity was limited by the few donors.

With respect to this clone: Its specificity is not known.

Original processing methods: Junction-only sequences without quality scores came from ImmunoSEQ, so filtering differed. Generated by immunoSEQ multiplex PCR, the TCRdb table keeps only in-frame clones and is missing some. For V, J and clone size, that table is used; D and trimming come from the DNA. Here the sample spans roughly 2 million clones, around 95% being singletons. This CDR3 has 12 amino acids. V shed 4 bases and J shed 2 bases, with 6 bases lying between them. Germline V gene lookup returns CDR1 SNHLY and CDR2 FYNNEI. Sequencing was carried out using naive CD4+ T cells sorted from blood. Indicated subset: CD45RA+ positively selected. The V call is TRBV2, the J call TRBJ2-7; no clear D. The TCR originated in a man younger than 30 in good health. The CDR3 region is CASSGGPYEQYF. The CDR3 bases are TGTGCCAGCAGTGGAGGCCCCTACGAGCAGTACTTC.